The rows below give T cell receptor beta chains drawn from one sample of a study of post-analysis software for immune sequencing data. TCRdb ran MiXCR on the PCR reads and lists one entry per CDR3 protein. The table includes 820,000 or so distinct CDR3 sequences, about 53% detected once. Sequences were obtained from blood. The receptor source for this set is a girl aged 10 to 17 with multiple sclerosis. Each CDR3 is given with its conserved first and last residue. A D gene is named only where the DNA matches it firmly. The size of a clone is reported for some rows only, either as once, few or many, or as a class for expanded clones.

len: 15; v_gene: TRBV29-1; abundance: -; d_gene: TRBD1; CDR3aa: CSVGQTSRMNTEAFF
len: 14; v_gene: TRBV12-3/TRBV12-4; abundance: -; d_gene: TRBD2; CDR3aa: CASSLVLAGTAQYF
len: 16; v_gene: TRBV6-1; abundance: -; d_gene: TRBD2; CDR3aa: CASKPSGRRSTDTQYF
len: 14; v_gene: TRBV10-3; abundance: -; d_gene: TRBD1; CDR3aa: CATRGDRAESEQFF
len: 17; v_gene: TRBV4-1; abundance: few; d_gene: -; CDR3aa: CASSQEFRGVVQETQYF
len: 14; v_gene: TRBV12-3/TRBV12-4; abundance: -; d_gene: TRBD1; CDR3aa: CASSFGQASNIQYF
len: 11; v_gene: TRBV29-1; abundance: -; d_gene: TRBD2; CDR3aa: CMAGGADTQYF
len: 16; v_gene: TRBV7-8; abundance: few; d_gene: TRBD2; CDR3aa: CASSQRLAGAYNEQFF
len: 16; v_gene: TRBV6-6; abundance: -; d_gene: -; CDR3aa: CASRPQTDFLTDTQYF
len: 16; v_gene: TRBV7-9; abundance: -; d_gene: -; CDR3aa: CASSLAPGSLQETQYF
len: 13; v_gene: TRBV29-1; abundance: few; d_gene: -; CDR3aa: CSVDRREGYEQFF
len: 15; v_gene: TRBV6-6; abundance: -; d_gene: TRBD2; CDR3aa: CASNGGGPRSYEQYF
len: 14; v_gene: TRBV29-1; abundance: -; d_gene: TRBD2; CDR3aa: CSVRLAGSSYEQYF
len: 12; v_gene: TRBV29-1; abundance: few; d_gene: -; CDR3aa: CSGFMRQETQYF
len: 14; v_gene: TRBV5-5; abundance: -; d_gene: -; CDR3aa: CASSLGREIYGYTF
len: 20; v_gene: TRBV20-1; abundance: -; d_gene: TRBD2; CDR3aa: CSASRPDAAWASGGYNEQFF
len: 12; v_gene: TRBV28; abundance: -; d_gene: TRBD2; CDR3aa: CASKAGDYEQYF
len: 14; v_gene: TRBV10-3; abundance: few; d_gene: TRBD1; CDR3aa: CAISALGQAYEQYF
len: 13; v_gene: TRBV7-9; abundance: few; d_gene: -; CDR3aa: CASSPTVTDTQYF
len: 12; v_gene: TRBV7-9; abundance: -; d_gene: -; CDR3aa: CASSLDRNGYTF
len: 15; v_gene: TRBV5-1; abundance: -; d_gene: -; CDR3aa: CASSLDRGGNYGYTF
len: 15; v_gene: TRBV20-1; abundance: -; d_gene: -; CDR3aa: CSAGDISTSTDTQYF
len: 19; v_gene: TRBV7-9; abundance: few; d_gene: -; CDR3aa: CASSLVSGPAVGSWNTQYF
len: 12; v_gene: TRBV29-1; abundance: once; d_gene: -; CDR3aa: CSVAYNGETQYF
len: 15; v_gene: TRBV29-1; abundance: -; d_gene: TRBD1; CDR3aa: CSVEDQDRGDYEQYF
len: 12; v_gene: TRBV29-1; abundance: -; d_gene: -; CDR3aa: CSVETWEVGKFF
len: 13; v_gene: TRBV6-6; abundance: -; d_gene: -; CDR3aa: CASSYSTGDEQFF
len: 16; v_gene: TRBV24-1; abundance: -; d_gene: TRBD1; CDR3aa: CATSDSRDREDNEQFF
len: 15; v_gene: TRBV12-3/TRBV12-4; abundance: -; d_gene: -; CDR3aa: CASSMHSATPYEQYF
len: 18; v_gene: TRBV7-3; abundance: -; d_gene: TRBD2; CDR3aa: CASSLMGGGGRARDTQYF
len: 19; v_gene: TRBV27; abundance: few; d_gene: TRBD2; CDR3aa: CASSLSGLAGGPSYNEQFF
len: 15; v_gene: TRBV20-1; abundance: -; d_gene: TRBD2; CDR3aa: CSASGGTSGRNEQFF
len: 13; v_gene: TRBV14; abundance: -; d_gene: -; CDR3aa: CASTTGGRETQYF
len: 14; v_gene: TRBV20-1; abundance: -; d_gene: -; CDR3aa: CSARDVGGNEKLFF
len: 15; v_gene: TRBV12-3/TRBV12-4; abundance: -; d_gene: TRBD1; CDR3aa: CASSLRQGVSNEQFF
len: 13; v_gene: TRBV7-3; abundance: few; d_gene: -; CDR3aa: CASSPQGGSGYTF
len: 11; v_gene: TRBV29-1; abundance: few; d_gene: -; CDR3aa: CSGGDTYEQYF
len: 15; v_gene: TRBV5-4; abundance: -; d_gene: -; CDR3aa: CASSSPGVGKNIQYF
len: 14; v_gene: TRBV29-1; abundance: -; d_gene: -; CDR3aa: CSVVPGHHTDTQYF
len: 13; v_gene: TRBV12-5; abundance: -; d_gene: -; CDR3aa: CASGHGTGYEQYF
len: 16; v_gene: TRBV6-5; abundance: -; d_gene: -; CDR3aa: CASSYSRASGANVLTF
len: 15; v_gene: TRBV18; abundance: once; d_gene: TRBD1; CDR3aa: CASSNRDRGFHEQFF
len: 16; v_gene: TRBV5-5; abundance: few; d_gene: TRBD1; CDR3aa: CASSRLGTGISYEQYF
len: 13; v_gene: TRBV7-9; abundance: once; d_gene: -; CDR3aa: CASSLDTFWPQHF
len: 16; v_gene: TRBV4-2; abundance: few; d_gene: -; CDR3aa: CASSPLGDSLWGEQYF
len: 12; v_gene: TRBV25-1; abundance: -; d_gene: -; CDR3aa: CASGGRQYGYTF
len: 15; v_gene: TRBV20-1; abundance: -; d_gene: TRBD2; CDR3aa: CSARGGTSGDYEQYF
len: 16; v_gene: TRBV5-1; abundance: -; d_gene: -; CDR3aa: CASKEEKAVSSYEQYF
len: 16; v_gene: TRBV7-9; abundance: few; d_gene: -; CDR3aa: CASSLESGLLGNEQFF
len: 14; v_gene: TRBV20-1; abundance: -; d_gene: -; CDR3aa: CSARVPYVMNEQYF
len: 15; v_gene: TRBV20-1; abundance: few; d_gene: -; CDR3aa: CSARDFHGRAETQYF
len: 12; v_gene: TRBV10-3; abundance: -; d_gene: TRBD1; CDR3aa: CAIKQGADTQYF
len: 13; v_gene: TRBV5-1; abundance: many; d_gene: -; CDR3aa: CASSRGQNTEAFF
len: 12; v_gene: TRBV14; abundance: -; d_gene: -; CDR3aa: CASSQLSNEQYF
len: 13; v_gene: TRBV29-1; abundance: -; d_gene: -; CDR3aa: CSVPGTTFEKLFF